This TCR beta chain was sequenced in a study of cytomegalovirus exposure and HLA in healthy donors. Findings and caveats of the study: Productive status was seen about 87% or about 30% of the time for most TCR beta V segments in an earlier analysis. The study assumed roughly uniform donor sequencing depth for presence/absence analyses.

Primers: 60 Vbeta forward and 13 Jbeta reverse. Produced via immunoSEQ multiplex PCR; TCRdb's table is partial and in-frame only. The top ten clones hold about 0.5% of a sample with about 180,000 clones, about 80% of them seen once. This clone was recorded only once. Its antigen is unknown. The germline V gene encodes CDR1 MNHEY and CDR2 SVGAGI. The CDR3 covers 14 residues. The V and J ends lost 6 bases and 1 base, in that order; junction bases with no gene match: 4. The source of this sequence is a woman aged 50 to 65 in good health and CMV-seronegative. Sequenced material: PBMCs. The chain joins TRBV6-5 to TRBJ2-7, with 9 nucleotides matching TRBD1. CDR3 in DNA: TGTGCCAGCAGGGGGACAGGGCTGTCCTACGAGCAGTACTTC. Its protein product is CASRGTGLSYEQYF.